This T cell receptor beta chain stems from a study of neurological immune-mediated disorders. Findings and caveats of the study: HTLV-1-associated myelopathy displayed the greatest TCR clonal expansion, and multiple sclerosis exhibited the smallest, lower than that of healthy controls.

The cDNA was generated through 5'RACE incorporating 10-nucleotide random UMIs. TCRdb reprocessed the 5' RACE reads via MiXCR and lists one record per CDR3 protein. The table has around 71,000 distinct CDR3 sequences, 12% to 15% seen once; the top ten hold 3.5% to 5.5%. Germline assignment: CDR1 SGDLS and CDR2 YYNGEE. V shed 0 bases and J shed 5 bases, with 9 bases lying between them. The CDR3 is 13 amino acids. Time point meaning: longitudinal time-point 1 (baseline). Unsorted libraries were prepared from 2 million PBMCs held at -80 C. This clonotype rates as medium-sized. No antigen is known for it. Specimen: PBMCs. The chain employs TRBV9 and TRBJ2-7, with D perhaps matching TRBD1 or TRBD2 (5 bases each). This receptor was identified in a female donor with HTLV-1-associated myelopathy (HAM/TSP). CDR3 loop: CASSVAGGNEQYF. The CDR3 region has the DNA TGTGCCAGCAGCGTAGCTGGGGGAAACGAGCAGTACTTC. The full variable domain, rest sourced from reference TRBV9 and TRBJ2-7, is DSGVTQTPKHLITATGQRVTLRCSPRSGDLSVYWYQQSLDQGLQFLIQYYNGEERAKGNILERFSAQQFPDLHSELNLSSLELGDSALYFCASSVAGGNEQYFGPGTRLTVT.